This passage covers 17 T cell receptor beta chains from one sample sequenced in a study of blood T cell repertoires in COVID-19. Data came from immunoSEQ multiplex PCR; TCRdb stores just in-frame clones and leaves some out. Of a few hundred thousand clones in the sample, about 87% were seen once. Sequencing used PBMCs or T cells enriched from blood (not recorded which). All receptors come from a man younger than 30 with acute COVID-19.

The chain employs TRBV6-5 and TRBJ1-2; the D gene is possibly TRBD1 (6 bases). The germline V gene has CDR1 MNHEY and CDR2 SVGAGI. This CDR3 spans 13 amino acids. V lost 6 bases and J 7 bases, leaving 15 bases between the germline ends. In DNA form, the CDR3 reads TGTGCCAGCAGGACGGGGGGGCGATCTGGCTACACCTTC. Translation: CASRTGGRSGYTF.

This chain connects TRBV9 to TRBJ2-1; 8 nucleotides match TRBD2. The germline gives CDR1 SGDLS, CDR2 YYNGEE. The CDR3 extends over 18 amino acids. Trimming took 0 bases from V and 0 from J; bases not matched to a gene: 8. CDR3 bases: TGTGCCAGCAGCGTAGACCCCACTAGCGGAAGCTCCTACAATGAGCAGTTCTTC. It yields the protein CASSVDPTSGSSYNEQFF.

This chain uses TRBV28 with TRBJ1-2; D ambiguous. Germline values: CDR1 MDHEN, CDR2 SYDVKM. V lost 2 bases to trimming and J lost 6 bases, with 22 bases between them. This CDR3 comprises 17 residues. The CDR3 region is CASSLLGSWTMEDGYTF. CDR3 DNA: TGTGCCAGCAGTTTACTAGGATCGTGGACCATGGAGGATGGCTACACCTTC.

The rearrangement joins TRBV9 to TRBJ1-1, with TRBD1 as a possible D gene (5 bases). Germline V gene sequence: CDR1 SGDLS, CDR2 YYNGEE. The V and J ends lost 0 bases and 5 bases respectively, with 8 bases between them. The CDR3 sequence is 13 residues long. As DNA, the CDR3 is TGTGCCAGCAGCGTAGGGGGGAGGACTGAAGCTTTCTTT. Its protein is CASSVGGRTEAFF.

The chain is built from TRBV27 and TRBJ2-4; D is ambiguous. The V end lost 4 bases, the J end lost 1 base, and 17 bases lay between the germline ends. Per the germline V gene, CDR1 is MNHEY and CDR2 is SMNVEV (reference sequence). The CDR3 length is 17 residues. This chain's CDR3 is CASSSPPGIGAKNIQYF. The CDR3, as DNA: TGTGCCAGCAGTTCCCCCCCGGGTATTGGCGCCAAAAACATTCAGTACTTC.

The chain combines TRBV28 with TRBJ1-5; no clear D gene. This CDR3 spans 14 amino acids. V was trimmed by 3 bases and J by 1 base, leaving 7 bases between them. Per germline, CDR1 MDHEN and CDR2 SYDVKM. CDR3 sequence reads: CASSFGRSNQPQHF. The CDR3, as DNA: TGTGCCAGCAGTTTTGGCAGAAGCAATCAGCCCCAGCATTTT.

This chain connects TRBV27 to TRBJ1-2; 9 bases agree with TRBD1. This CDR3 is built from 15 residues. Germline V gene data show CDR1 as MNHEY and CDR2 as SMNVEV (reference sequence). V was clipped by 4 bases and J by 6 bases; unmatched bases: 9. The CDR3 spells CASSSGTTGGHGYTF. The CDR3 nucleotides read TGTGCCAGCAGTTCCGGAACGACAGGGGGTCATGGCTACACCTTC.

This clone was recorded once. The genes are TRBV27 and TRBJ2-2, with 8 positions matching TRBD1. In germline, CDR1 is MNHEY, CDR2 SMNVEV (reference sequence). With 7 bases clipped from V and 5 bases from J, the junction kept 9 bases outside the gene matches. There are 15 residues in the CDR3. The DNA of the CDR3 is TGTGCCAGCACCTCGGGGACAGGCCCGACCGGGGAGCTGTTTTTT. Translated: CASTSGTGPTGELFF.

This clone was seen only a few times. The chain has TRBV5-1 and TRBJ1-1; maybe TRBD1 (5 bases). V was pared by 4 bases and J by 5 bases, with 18 bases between. The CDR3 is 15 amino acids. Germline CDR1 is SGHRS and CDR2 is YFSETQ. CDR3 residues: CASSLGGRGRTEAFF. The CDR3 DNA reads as TGCGCCAGCAGCCTGGGTGGTAGGGGAAGGACTGAAGCTTTCTTT.

The chain has TRBV30 and TRBJ2-3; a weak D match, TRBD2 (6 bases). This CDR3 comprises 14 residues. V lost 3 bases and J 4 bases, leaving 14 bases between the germline ends. Germline CDR1 GTSNPN, CDR2 SVGIG (reference sequence). CDR3 sequence (DNA): TGTGCCTGGAGGGGACTGTTGGGGCCAGATACGCAGTATTTT. Protein: CAWRGLLGPDTQYF.

The chain links TRBV2 to TRBJ1-1, with D maybe TRBD1 (5 bases). Germline-derived CDR1 and CDR2 are SNHLY and FYNNEI. The CDR3 length is 14 residues. V dropped 6 bases and J dropped 0 bases, with 11 bases sitting between them. CDR3 in DNA: TGTGCCAGCAGCGCCGAGACAGTGAACACTGAAGCTTTCTTT. Amino acid sequence: CASSAETVNTEAFF.

The DNA for the CDR3 is TGTGCCACCAGCAGAGGCAGAAGCTCTGGAAACACCATATATTTT. This codes for CATSRGRSSGNTIYF. V and J are TRBV15 and TRBJ1-3, with D hard to call. CDR3 size: 15 residues. CDR1 is LNHNV and CDR2 is YYDKDF in the germline V gene (reference sequence). Trimming removed 1 base from V and 0 bases from J, with 7 bases in between.

V usage is TRBV6-5 and J usage is TRBJ1-1; 7 nucleotides line up with TRBD1. There are 13 residues in the CDR3. Trimming removed 7 bases from V and 7 bases from J; junction bases left unmatched: 9. From germline, CDR1 is MNHEY and CDR2 SVGAGI. CDR3 amino acids: CASTPGGGNEAFF. CDR3 sequence (DNA): TGTGCCAGCACCCCAGGGGGAGGAAATGAAGCTTTCTTT.

V usage is TRBV7-2 and J usage is TRBJ2-3; 7 positions agree with TRBD2. CDR1 is SGHTA, CDR2 FQGNSA, per germline. V lost 5 bases to trimming and J lost 1 base; unmatched junction nucleotides: 3. The CDR3 consists of 14 residues. The CDR3 nucleotides read TGTGCCAGCAGCCGGGGGAGGGGCACAGATACGCAGTATTTT. As protein: CASSRGRGTDTQYF.

The J gene is TRBJ2-1, the V gene TRBV29-1; the D gene is possibly TRBD2 (6 bases). The V and J ends lost 0 bases and 8 bases respectively, with 14 bases between them. The CDR3 is 14 residues long. Looked up from germline, CDR1 is SQVTM and CDR2 is ANQGSEA. CDR3 residues: CSVEEERVIYEQFF. The CDR3 bases are TGCAGCGTTGAAGAAGAGCGGGTAATCTATGAGCAGTTCTTC.

This clone appeared once. V and J are TRBV25-1 and TRBJ2-1; 7 bases agree with TRBD2. CDR3 size: 18 residues. The germline V gene has CDR1 MGHDK and CDR2 SYGVNS. V lost 3 bases, J lost 0 bases, and 11 bases stayed unmatched. CDR3 nucleotides: TGTGCCAGCAGTGACCCCTCCCGGGCTAGCGGCTCCTACAATGAGCAGTTCTTC. Amino acids: CASSDPSRASGSYNEQFF.

The J gene is TRBJ2-7, the V gene TRBV5-1; TRBD1 aligns across 7 bases. Germline V gene data show CDR1 as SGHRS and CDR2 as YFSETQ. Germline trimming cut 0 bases from V and 6 bases from J; bases unmatched to any gene: 3. The CDR3 spans 13 residues. CDR3 in DNA: TGCGCCAGCAGCTTGGACAGGGGTACCGAGCAGTACTTC. Translating it yields CASSLDRGTEQYF.